This T cell receptor beta chain was recorded in a study of shared clonotypes between healthy human individuals. TCRdb's table, derived via immunoSEQ multiplex PCR, lists solely in-frame clones and lacks some. Among about 1.5 million clones listed, 95% to 99% were seen once. Trimming left V 1 base short and J 4 bases short, with 8 bases between. This CDR3 has 13 amino acids. Germline loops: CDR1 SGHTS, CDR2 YDEGEE. This TCR derives from a man aged 25 to 40 in good health. The chain couples TRBV5-8 to TRBJ1-2, with a tentative D call TRBD1 (6 bases). The sequenced sample consisted of naive CD4+ T cells sorted from blood. The subset: CD45RA+ positively selected. This CDR3 is CASSLTGTYGYTF. Written as DNA, the CDR3 is TGTGCCAGCAGCTTGACAGGGACCTATGGCTACACCTTC.